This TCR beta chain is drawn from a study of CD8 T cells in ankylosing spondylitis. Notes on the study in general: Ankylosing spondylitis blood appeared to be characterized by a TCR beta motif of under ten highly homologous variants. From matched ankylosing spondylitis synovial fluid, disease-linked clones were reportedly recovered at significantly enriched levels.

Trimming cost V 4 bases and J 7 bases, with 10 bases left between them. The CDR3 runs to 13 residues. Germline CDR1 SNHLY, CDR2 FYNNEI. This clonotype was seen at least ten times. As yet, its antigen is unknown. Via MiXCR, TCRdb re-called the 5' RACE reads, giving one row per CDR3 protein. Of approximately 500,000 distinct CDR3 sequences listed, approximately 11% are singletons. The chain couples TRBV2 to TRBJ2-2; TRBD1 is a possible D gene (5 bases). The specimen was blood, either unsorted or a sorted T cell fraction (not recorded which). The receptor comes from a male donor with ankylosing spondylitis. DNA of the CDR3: TGTGCCAGCAGTGCGCAGGGTAACGGGGAGCTGTTTTTT. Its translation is CASSAQGNGELFF.